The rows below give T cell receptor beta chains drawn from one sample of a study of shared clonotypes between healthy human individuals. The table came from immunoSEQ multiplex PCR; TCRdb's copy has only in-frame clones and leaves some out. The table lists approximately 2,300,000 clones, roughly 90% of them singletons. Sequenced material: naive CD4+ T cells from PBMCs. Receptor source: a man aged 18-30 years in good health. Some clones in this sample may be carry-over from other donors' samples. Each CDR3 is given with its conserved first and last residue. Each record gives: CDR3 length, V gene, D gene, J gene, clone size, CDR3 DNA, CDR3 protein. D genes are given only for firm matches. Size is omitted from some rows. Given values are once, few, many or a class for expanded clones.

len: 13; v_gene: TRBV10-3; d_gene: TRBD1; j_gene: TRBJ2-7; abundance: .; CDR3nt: TGTGCCATCAGTGAGGGACAGGGGTTTGAGCAGTACTTC; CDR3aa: CAISEGQGFEQYF
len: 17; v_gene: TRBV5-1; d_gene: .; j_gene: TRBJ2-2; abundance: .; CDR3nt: TGCGCCAGCAGCTTGGGACACCTTTTGTCGAACACCGGGGAGCTGTTTTTT; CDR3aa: CASSLGHLLSNTGELFF
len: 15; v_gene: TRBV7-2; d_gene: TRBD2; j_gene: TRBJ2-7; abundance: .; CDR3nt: TGTGCCAGCAGCTTTGGGTTCGGGGGGGTCTACGAGCAGTACTTC; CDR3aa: CASSFGFGGVYEQYF
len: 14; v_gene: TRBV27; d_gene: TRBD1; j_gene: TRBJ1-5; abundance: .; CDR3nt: TGTGCCAGCAGGGCAGGGGGCGCGGGTCAGCCCCAGCATTTT; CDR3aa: CASRAGGAGQPQHF
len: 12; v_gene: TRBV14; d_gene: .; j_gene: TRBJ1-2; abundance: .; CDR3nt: TGTGCCAGCAGCCATCGCCAAGGTGGCTACACCTTC; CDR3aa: CASSHRQGGYTF
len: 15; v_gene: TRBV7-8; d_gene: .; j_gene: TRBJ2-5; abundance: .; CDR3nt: TGTGCCAGCAGCTCCGGGCGGGGGCTTAGGGAGACCCAGTACTTC; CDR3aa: CASSSGRGLRETQYF
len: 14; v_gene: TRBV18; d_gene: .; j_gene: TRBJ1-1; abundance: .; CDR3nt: TGTGCCAGCTCACCACGGGGGGTGAACACTGAAGCTTTCTTT; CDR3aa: CASSPRGVNTEAFF
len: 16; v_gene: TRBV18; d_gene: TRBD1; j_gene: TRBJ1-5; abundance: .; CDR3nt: TGTGCCAGCTCACCTGGGACAGGAGCTAGCAATCAGCCCCAGCATTTT; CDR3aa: CASSPGTGASNQPQHF
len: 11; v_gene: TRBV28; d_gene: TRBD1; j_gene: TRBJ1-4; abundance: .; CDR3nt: TGTGCCAGCAGTACTACCGGGACAGCCAAATTT; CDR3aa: CASSTTGTAKF
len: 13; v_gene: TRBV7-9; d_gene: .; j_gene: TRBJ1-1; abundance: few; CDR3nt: TGTGCCAGCAGCCCCACAGGGAACACTGAAGCTTTCTTT; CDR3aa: CASSPTGNTEAFF
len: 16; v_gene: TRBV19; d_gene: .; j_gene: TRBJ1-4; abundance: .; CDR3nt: TGTGCCAGTAGTATAGCCGCCGGGACCCCGGGTGAAAAACTGTTTTTT; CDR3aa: CASSIAAGTPGEKLFF
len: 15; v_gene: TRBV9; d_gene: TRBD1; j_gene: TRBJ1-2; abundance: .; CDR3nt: TGTGCCAGCAGCATGAGCCCCGGGACAGATTATGGCTACACCTTC; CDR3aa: CASSMSPGTDYGYTF
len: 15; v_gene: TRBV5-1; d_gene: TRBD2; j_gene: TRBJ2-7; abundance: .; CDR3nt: TGCGCCAGCAGGGCGACTAGCGGGAGTGCCTACGAGCAGTACTTC; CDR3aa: CASRATSGSAYEQYF
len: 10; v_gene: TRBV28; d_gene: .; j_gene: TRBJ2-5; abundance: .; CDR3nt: TGTGCCAGCGGACGGGAGACCCAGTACTTC; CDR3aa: CASGRETQYF
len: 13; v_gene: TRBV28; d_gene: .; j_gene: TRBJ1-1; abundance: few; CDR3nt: TGTGCCAGCAAGGTCCAGCTGTACACTGAAGCTTTCTTT; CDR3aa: CASKVQLYTEAFF
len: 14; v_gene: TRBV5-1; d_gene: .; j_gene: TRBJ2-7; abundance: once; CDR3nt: TGCGCCAGCAGCTTCGGAGGGGTGGCCTACGAGCAGTACTTC; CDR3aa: CASSFGGVAYEQYF
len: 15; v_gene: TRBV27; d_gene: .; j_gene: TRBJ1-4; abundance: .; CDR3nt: TGTGCCAGTAATCCCACCGGAGGTTTACGTGAAAAACTGTTTTTT; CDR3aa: CASNPTGGLREKLFF
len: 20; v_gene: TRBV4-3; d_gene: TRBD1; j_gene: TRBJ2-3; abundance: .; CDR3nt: TGCGCCAGCAGCCAAGAGCCCCCAAGGGGGCTCGGATCTAGCACAGATACGCAGTATTTT; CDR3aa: CASSQEPPRGLGSSTDTQYF
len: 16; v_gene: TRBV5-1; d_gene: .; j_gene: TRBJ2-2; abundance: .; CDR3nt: TGCGCCAGCAGCTTGACCCAGGGGCGGAACACCGGGGAGCTGTTTTTT; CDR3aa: CASSLTQGRNTGELFF
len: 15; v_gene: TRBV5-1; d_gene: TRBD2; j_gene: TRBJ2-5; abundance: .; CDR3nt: TGCGCCAGCAGCCCAAGCGGGGGGCAGCAAGAGACCCAGTACTTC; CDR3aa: CASSPSGGQQETQYF
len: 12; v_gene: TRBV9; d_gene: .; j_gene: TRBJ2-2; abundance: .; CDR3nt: TGTGCCAGCAGCGTAGGACGGGGCGAGCTGTTTTTT; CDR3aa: CASSVGRGELFF
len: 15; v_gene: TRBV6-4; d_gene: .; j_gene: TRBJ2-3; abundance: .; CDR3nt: TGTGCCAGCTCCCCCGAGGAGGAGGGGACAGATACGCAGTATTTT; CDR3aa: CASSPEEEGTDTQYF
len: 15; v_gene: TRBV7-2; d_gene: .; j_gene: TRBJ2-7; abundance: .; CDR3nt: TGTGCCAGCAGCTTAGTGTGGGGTCCCAGCGACGAGCAGTACTTC; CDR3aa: CASSLVWGPSDEQYF
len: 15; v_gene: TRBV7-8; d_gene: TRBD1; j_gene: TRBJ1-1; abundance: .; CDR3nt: TGTGCCAGCAGCCCACGGGACAGCGTGAACACTGAAGCTTTCTTT; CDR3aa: CASSPRDSVNTEAFF
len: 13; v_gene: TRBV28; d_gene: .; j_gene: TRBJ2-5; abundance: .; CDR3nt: TGTGCCAGCAGTTTAACGGGACGGGAGACCCAGTACTTC; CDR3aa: CASSLTGRETQYF
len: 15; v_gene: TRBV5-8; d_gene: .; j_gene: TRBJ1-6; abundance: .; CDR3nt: TGTGCCAGCAGCCGGAGGGGCAGGGAGCGTTCACCCCTCCACTTT; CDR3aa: CASSRRGRERSPLHF
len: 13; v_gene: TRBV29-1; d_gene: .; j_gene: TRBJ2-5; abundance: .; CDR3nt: TGCAGCGTTGACTCCATTAATGGGGAGACCCAGTACTTC; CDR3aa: CSVDSINGETQYF
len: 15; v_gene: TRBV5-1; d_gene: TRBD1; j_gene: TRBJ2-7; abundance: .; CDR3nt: TGCGCCAGCAGCTTGGAAGGGACAGGGGGCGGCGAGCAGTACTTC; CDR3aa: CASSLEGTGGGEQYF
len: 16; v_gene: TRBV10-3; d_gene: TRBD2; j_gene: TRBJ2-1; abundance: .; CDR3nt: TGTGCCATCACCGGGACTAGCGGGAACTCCTACAATGAGCAGTTCTTC; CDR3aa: CAITGTSGNSYNEQFF
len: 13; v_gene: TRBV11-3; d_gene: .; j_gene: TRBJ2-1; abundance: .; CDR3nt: TGTGCCAGCAGCTTAGGGTTGGGCCATGAGCAGTTCTTC; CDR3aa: CASSLGLGHEQFF
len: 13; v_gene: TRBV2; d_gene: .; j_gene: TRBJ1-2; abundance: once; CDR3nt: TGTGCCAGCAGTGATATGGCTGGATATGGCTACACCTTC; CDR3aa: CASSDMAGYGYTF
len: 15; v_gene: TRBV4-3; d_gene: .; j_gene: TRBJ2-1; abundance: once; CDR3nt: TGCGCCAGCAGCCAGGAAAAGACTAGTCTCTATGAGCAGTTCTTC; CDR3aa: CASSQEKTSLYEQFF
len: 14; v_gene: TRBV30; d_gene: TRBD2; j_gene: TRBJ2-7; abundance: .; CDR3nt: TGTGCCTGGACTCCTAGCGGGACGATCTACGAGCAGTACTTC; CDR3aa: CAWTPSGTIYEQYF
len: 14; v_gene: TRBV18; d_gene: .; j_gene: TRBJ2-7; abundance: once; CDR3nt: TGTGCCAGCTCACCAAGACTAGAAGCCTACGAGCAGTACTTC; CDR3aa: CASSPRLEAYEQYF
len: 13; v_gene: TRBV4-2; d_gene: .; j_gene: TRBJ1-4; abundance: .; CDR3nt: TGTGCCAGCAGCCAAGATCAAGAGAGAGAACTGTTTTTT; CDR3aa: CASSQDQERELFF
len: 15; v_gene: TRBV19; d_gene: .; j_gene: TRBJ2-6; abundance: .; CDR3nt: TGTGCCAGTAGTATGAGGAGTTCTGGGGCCAACGTCCTGACTTTC; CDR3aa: CASSMRSSGANVLTF
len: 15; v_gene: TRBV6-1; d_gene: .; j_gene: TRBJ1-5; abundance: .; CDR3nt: TGTGCCAGCAGTGCCTTGACATCCCCAGGTCAGCCCCAGCATTTT; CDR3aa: CASSALTSPGQPQHF
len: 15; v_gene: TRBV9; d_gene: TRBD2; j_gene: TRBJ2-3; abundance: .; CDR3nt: TGTGCCAGCAGCGCAAGCGGGAGGGCCGCAGATACGCAGTATTTT; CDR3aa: CASSASGRAADTQYF
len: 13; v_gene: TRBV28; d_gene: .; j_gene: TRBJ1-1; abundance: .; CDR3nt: TGTGCCAGCAGTTTGAGTAAGCGGTTTCAAGCTTTCTTT; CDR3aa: CASSLSKRFQAFF
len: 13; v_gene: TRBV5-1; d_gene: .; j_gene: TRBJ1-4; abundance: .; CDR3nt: TGCGCCAGCAGCTTGGGGCCAAATGAAAAACTGTTTTTT; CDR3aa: CASSLGPNEKLFF
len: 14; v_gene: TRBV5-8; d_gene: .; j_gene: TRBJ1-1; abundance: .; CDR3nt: TGTGCCAGCAGCCTGGTTTACTTGAACACTGAAGCTTTCTTT; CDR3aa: CASSLVYLNTEAFF
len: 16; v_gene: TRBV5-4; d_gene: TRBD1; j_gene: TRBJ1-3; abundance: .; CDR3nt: TGTGCCAGCAGTCGTACAGGGGCCCGCTCTGGAAACACCATATATTTT; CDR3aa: CASSRTGARSGNTIYF
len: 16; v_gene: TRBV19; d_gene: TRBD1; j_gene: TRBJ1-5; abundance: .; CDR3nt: TGTGCCAGTAGTAGGCCCCAGGGGGCCGGCGCCCAGCCCCAGCATTTT; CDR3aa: CASSRPQGAGAQPQHF
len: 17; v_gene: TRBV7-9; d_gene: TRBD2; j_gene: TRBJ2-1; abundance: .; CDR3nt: TGTGCCAGCAGCCCGAAACCGGGACTAGCTTCCTACAATGAGCAGTTCTTC; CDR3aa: CASSPKPGLASYNEQFF
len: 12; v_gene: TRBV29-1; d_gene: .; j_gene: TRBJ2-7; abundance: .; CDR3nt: TGCAGCGCCTTGTTGGGGGGCCGCGAGCAGTACTTC; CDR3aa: CSALLGGREQYF
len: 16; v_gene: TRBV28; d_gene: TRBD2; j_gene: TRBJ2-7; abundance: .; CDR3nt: TGTGCCAGCAGTTCGGGACTAGCGGGAGGGCCTCCCAAGCAGTACTTC; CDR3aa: CASSSGLAGGPPKQYF
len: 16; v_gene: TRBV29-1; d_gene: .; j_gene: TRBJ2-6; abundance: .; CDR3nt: TGCAGCGCCAACCTAGCTGGGGGGTCTGGGGCCAACGTCCTGACTTTC; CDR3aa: CSANLAGGSGANVLTF
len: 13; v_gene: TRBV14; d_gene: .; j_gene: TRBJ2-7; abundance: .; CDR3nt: TGTGCCAGCAGCCAAGTTCGAAGCGGCGAGCAGTACTTC; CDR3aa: CASSQVRSGEQYF
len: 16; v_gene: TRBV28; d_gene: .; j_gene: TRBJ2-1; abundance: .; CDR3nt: TGTGCCAGCAGGGGGAATAGCGGAAGCTCCTACAATGAGCAGTTCTTC; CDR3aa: CASRGNSGSSYNEQFF
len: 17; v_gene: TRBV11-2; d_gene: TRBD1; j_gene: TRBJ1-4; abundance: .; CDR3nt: TGTGCCAGCAGCGCCGGGACAGGGGGGCGTTCTAATGAAAAACTGTTTTTT; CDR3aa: CASSAGTGGRSNEKLFF
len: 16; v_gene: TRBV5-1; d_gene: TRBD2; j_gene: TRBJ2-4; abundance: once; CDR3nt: TGCGCCAGCAGCTCGACAGCCGGGAGGCCCAAAAACATTCAGTACTTC; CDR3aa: CASSSTAGRPKNIQYF
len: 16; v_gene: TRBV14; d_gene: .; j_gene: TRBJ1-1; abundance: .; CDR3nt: TGTGCCAGCAGCCAAGATCCGGGCAGATTGAACACTGAAGCTTTCTTT; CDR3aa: CASSQDPGRLNTEAFF
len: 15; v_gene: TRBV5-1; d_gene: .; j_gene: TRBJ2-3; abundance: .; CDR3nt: TGCGCCAGTACGTCTTTACCGAGGGGTTGGGGAACGCAGTATTTT; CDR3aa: CASTSLPRGWGTQYF
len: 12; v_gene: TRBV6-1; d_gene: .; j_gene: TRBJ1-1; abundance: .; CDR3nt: TGTGCCAGCAGTGAACCCCCTACGAGAGCTTTCTTT; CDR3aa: CASSEPPTRAFF
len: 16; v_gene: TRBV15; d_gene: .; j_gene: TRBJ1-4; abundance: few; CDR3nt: TGTGCCACCAGCAGAGGCTTTACCAGGGCTAATGAAAAACTGTTTTTT; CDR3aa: CATSRGFTRANEKLFF
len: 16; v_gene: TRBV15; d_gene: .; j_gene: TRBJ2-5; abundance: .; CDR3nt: TGTGCCACCAGCAGAGGGAGAAGCGCCGGCGAAGAGACCCAGTACTTC; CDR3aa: CATSRGRSAGEETQYF